The clone carrying this T cell receptor (beta chain) was detected once. Its antigen remains unidentified. The sample is drawn from a study of T cell clonotyping in hematopoietic cell transplantation. Overall study results and limits: No sorting was done, leaving CD4 and CD8 contributions mixed.

Germline V gene data show CDR1 as MDHEN and CDR2 as SYDVKM. CDR3 size: 15 residues. Trimming cost V 4 bases and J 6 bases; bases outside gene matches: 8. Time point indicated: recipient sample about 28 days before transplant, after cytoreduction. Clones were read by immunoSEQ multiplex PCR, and TCRdb kept only the in-frame ones, dropping some. Among about 20,000 clones, about 83% were seen once, and the ten largest hold roughly 8%. The source of this sequence is a man in his fifties or sixties with acute myeloid leukemia. Some clones in this sample may be carry-over from other donors' samples. The V gene is TRBV28, the J gene TRBJ2-2; 7 nucleotides match TRBD1. The sequencing used peripheral blood mononuclear cells, collected before stem cell transplant. The CDR3 region is CASSSKQGSPGELFF. CDR3 bases: TGTGCCAGCAGTTCCAAACAGGGGAGCCCCGGGGAGCTGTTTTTT.